This entry describes one TCR beta chain. What it binds is not known. Whereas donors were nominally healthy upon sampling, unrecorded immune exposures were probable. These data belong to a study of cytomegalovirus exposure and HLA in healthy donors. Study information: In a previous analysis, 100 million to 140 million unique TCR beta sequences were found from 150 million to 200 million T cells.

Study-wide findings and caveats: Reportedly, TCR beta sequences accurately predicted HLA-A and HLA-B alleles in most subjects. Cytomegalovirus status was reportedly diagnosed by the classifier with high specificity and sensitivity.

Amplification used 60 Vbeta primers and 13 Jbeta primers. Clones were sequenced by immunoSEQ multiplex PCR, and TCRdb holds only the in-frame ones, with some missing. The repertoire includes some 170,000 clones, 77% of them detected once, and approximately 1.6% sits in the top ten. In germline, CDR1 is GTSNPN, CDR2 SVGIG (reference sequence). The V gene lost 2 bases and the J gene lost 4 bases, with 6 bases spanning the gap. This CDR3 spans 12 amino acids. The sequence derives from a woman in her twenties or thirties in good health and CMV-seronegative. The sequenced sample was PBMCs. This chain joins TRBV30 and TRBJ1-3; D call uncertain. CDR3 protein: CAWSKRGNTIYF. The CDR3 region has the DNA TGTGCCTGGAGTAAGAGGGGAAACACCATATATTTT.